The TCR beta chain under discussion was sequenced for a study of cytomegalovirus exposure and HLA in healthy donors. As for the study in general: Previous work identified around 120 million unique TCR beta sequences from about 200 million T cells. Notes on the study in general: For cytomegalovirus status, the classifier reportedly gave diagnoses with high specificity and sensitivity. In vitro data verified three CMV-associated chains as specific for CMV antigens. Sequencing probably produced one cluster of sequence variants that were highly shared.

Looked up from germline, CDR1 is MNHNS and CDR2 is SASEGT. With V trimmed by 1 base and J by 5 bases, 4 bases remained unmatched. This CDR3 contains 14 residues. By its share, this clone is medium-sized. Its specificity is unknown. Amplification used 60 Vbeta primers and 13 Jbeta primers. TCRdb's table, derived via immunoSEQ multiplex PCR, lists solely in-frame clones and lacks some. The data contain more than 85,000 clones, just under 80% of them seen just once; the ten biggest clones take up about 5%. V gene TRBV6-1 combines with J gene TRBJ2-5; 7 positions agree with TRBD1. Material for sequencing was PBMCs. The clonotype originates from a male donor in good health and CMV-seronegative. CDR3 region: CASSEGQGWETQYF. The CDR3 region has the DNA TGTGCCAGCAGTGAAGGACAGGGCTGGGAGACCCAGTACTTC.